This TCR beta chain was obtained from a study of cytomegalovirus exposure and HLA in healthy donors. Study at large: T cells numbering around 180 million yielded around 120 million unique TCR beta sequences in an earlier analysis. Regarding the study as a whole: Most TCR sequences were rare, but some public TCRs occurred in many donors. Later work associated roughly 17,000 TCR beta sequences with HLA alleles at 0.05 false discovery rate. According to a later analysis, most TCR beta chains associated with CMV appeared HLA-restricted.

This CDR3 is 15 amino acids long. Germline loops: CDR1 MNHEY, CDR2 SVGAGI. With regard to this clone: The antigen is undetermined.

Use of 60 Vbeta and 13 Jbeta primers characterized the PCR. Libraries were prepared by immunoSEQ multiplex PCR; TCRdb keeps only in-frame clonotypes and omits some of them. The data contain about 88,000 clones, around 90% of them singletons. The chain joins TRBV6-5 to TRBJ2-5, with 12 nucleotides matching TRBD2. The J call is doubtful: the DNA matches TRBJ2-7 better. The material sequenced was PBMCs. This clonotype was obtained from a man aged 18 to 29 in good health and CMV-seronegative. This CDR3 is CASSNLAGGSGEQYF. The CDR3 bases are TGTGCCAGCAGCAATCTAGCGGGAGGGTCGGGCGAGCAGTACTTC.